A single sample gave rise to the 14 T cell receptor beta chains below, sequenced in a study of blood T cells in healthy people across ages. For the second PCR, which ran for about 7 to 12 cycles, a sample-barcoded 5' primer and a J-beta primer mix were used. Each CDR3 protein gets one entry after TCRdb re-called the 5' RACE reads with MiXCR. The data hold fewer than 1 million distinct CDR3 sequences, with 40% to 50% observed a single time. The sample was blood. The receptors stem from a man in his 60s in good health.

The chain uses TRBV13 and TRBJ1-1, with TRBD1 matching 9 bases. Germline V gene sequence: CDR1 PRHDT, CDR2 FYEKMQ (reference sequence). This CDR3 contains 14 residues. Germline trimming cut 5 bases from V and 5 bases from J; bases unmatched to any gene: 6. The DNA of the CDR3 is TGTGCCAGCAGCCACCGGACAGGGGAGACTGAAGCTTTCTTT. It yields the protein CASSHRTGETEAFF.

This clonotype came up once. This sequence joins TRBV2 and TRBJ2-3, with TRBD2 matching over 7 bases. Germline assignment: CDR1 SNHLY and CDR2 FYNNEI. J lost 3 bases, V lost 3 bases, and 12 bases had no gene match. This CDR3 contains 17 residues. CDR3 in amino acids: CASSEDVTGGKTDTQYF. The CDR3 nucleotides are TGTGCCAGCAGTGAGGACGTGACGGGGGGAAAAACAGATACGCAGTATTTT.

This clonotype turned up a few times. This sequence joins TRBV20-1 and TRBJ2-3; the D gene is possibly TRBD2 (6 bases). Germline CDR1 is DFQATT and CDR2 is SNEGSKA (reference sequence). This CDR3 region has 13 residues. Trimming removed 0 bases from V and 4 bases from J, with 8 bases in between. DNA of the CDR3: TGCAGTGCTAGAGAAAGACTAGCAGATACGCAGTATTTT. Encoded protein: CSARERLADTQYF.

This clonotype was seen more than once but under ten times. The chain combines TRBV2 with TRBJ1-6; D perhaps matches TRBD1 (5 bases). This CDR3 has 17 amino acids. V was pared by 4 bases and J by 1 base, with 14 bases between. CDR1 is SNHLY, CDR2 FYNNEI, per germline. CDR3 sequence reads: CASSGDAGTSYNSPLHF. CDR3 DNA sequence: TGTGCCAGCAGTGGGGACGCTGGGACTTCCTATAATTCACCCCTCCACTTT.

This clonotype has more than one count but fewer than ten. This rearrangement joins TRBV5-1 to TRBJ2-4, with 9 bases matching TRBD1. Trimming at V came to 4 bases and at J to 7 bases, leaving 12 bases not matched to a gene. The CDR3 length is 16 residues. Per germline, CDR1 SGHRS and CDR2 YFSETQ. CDR3 loop: CASSKQGAGVDNIQYF. In nucleotides, the CDR3 is TGCGCCAGCAGCAAACAGGGGGCAGGAGTTGATAACATTCAGTACTTC.

This sequence joins TRBV2 and TRBJ2-2, with 10 bases fitting TRBD1. The germline CDR1 and CDR2 sequences are SNHLY and FYNNEI. The CDR3 sequence is 16 residues long. The trim removed 6 bases at V and 4 bases at J, leaving 8 bases unmatched. Written as DNA, the CDR3 is TGTGCCAGCAGCCTCGACAGGGGGCGGGTCACCGGGGAGCTGTTTTTT. Protein sequence: CASSLDRGRVTGELFF.

This chain uses TRBV5-1 with TRBJ1-1, with TRBD1 identical over 8 bases. Trimming at V came to 4 bases and at J to 2 bases, leaving 7 bases not matched to a gene. The CDR3 has 15 residues. Looked up from germline, CDR1 is SGHRS and CDR2 is YFSETQ. The CDR3 coding sequence is TGCGCCAGCAGCCGCGGACAGGGCCCTAACACTGAAGCTTTCTTT. It codes for CASSRGQGPNTEAFF.

The rearrangement uses TRBV7-3 and TRBJ2-3; 9 bases align to TRBD2. The length of the CDR3 is 17 residues. In germline, CDR1 is SGHTA, CDR2 FQGTGA. The ends lost 2 bases at V and 6 bases at J; junction bases unmatched: 12. For the CDR3, the DNA is TGTGCCAGCAGCTTAGTGGGTGGGGCTAGCGGGGTTGATACGCAGTATTTT. Translation: CASSLVGGASGVDTQYF. The full variable domain, completed using reference TRBV7-3 and TRBJ2-3, is GAGVSQTPSNKVTEKGKYVELRCDPISGHTALYWYRQSLGQGPEFLIYFQGTGAADDSGLPNDRFFAVRPEGSVSTLKIQRTERGDSAVYLCASSLVGGASGVDTQYFGPGTRLTVL.

This chain uses TRBV5-5 with TRBJ2-5, with D maybe TRBD1 (5 bases). The CDR3 spans 14 residues. V lost 0 bases and J lost 4, with 10 bases in between. The germline gives CDR1 SGHKS, CDR2 YYEKEE (reference sequence). As DNA, the CDR3 is TGTGCCAGCAGCTTGGAACCAGGGCGAGAGACCCAGTACTTC. Encoded protein: CASSLEPGRETQYF.

This clonotype was picked up a small number of times. DNA of the CDR3: TGTGCCAGCAGCTTAGCGTTTTCCGGGACTAGCGAAAATGAGCAGTTCTTC. Protein: CASSLAFSGTSENEQFF. The chain is built from TRBV7-2 and TRBJ2-1; 10 bases are shared with TRBD2. After removal of 0 bases from V and 7 bases from J, the junction contained 9 bases not matched to a gene. The CDR3 is 17 residues long. Germline CDR1 is SGHTA and CDR2 is FQGNSA.

This chain links TRBV6-2 or TRBV6-3 with TRBJ1-5; no clear D gene. From germline, CDR1 is MNHEY and CDR2 SVGEGT. V shed 2 bases and J shed 0 bases, with 11 bases lying between them. This CDR3 is 16 amino acids long. CDR3 protein: CASSYGRYNSNQPQHF. DNA of the CDR3: TGTGCCAGCAGTTACGGACGGTACAATAGCAATCAGCCCCAGCATTTT.

V gene TRBV3-1 combines with J gene TRBJ1-1; possible D gene TRBD1, 5 bases. This CDR3 is 16 amino acids long. Deletions cut 0 bases from V and 1 base from J, with 12 bases between. CDR1 LGHDT and CDR2 YNNKEL come from the germline V gene (reference sequence). The chain's CDR3 is CASSQERPGWNTEAFF. The CDR3, as DNA: TGTGCCAGCAGCCAAGAAAGGCCAGGGTGGAACACTGAAGCTTTCTTT.

The chain recombines TRBV7-9 with TRBJ2-5; tentatively, D is TRBD1 or TRBD2 (5 bases each). Germline lookup yields CDR1 SEHNR and CDR2 FQNEAQ (reference sequence). Trimming shortened V by 5 bases and J by 5 bases, and 24 bases separated the two germline ends. The CDR3 totals 17 residues. CDR3 in amino acids: CASSPPPLRGAGETQYF. The DNA of the CDR3 is TGTGCCAGCAGCCCCCCCCCGTTAAGAGGGGCCGGGGAGACCCAGTACTTC.

With respect to this clonotype: One end of the junction is discordant with germline, which a read error may explain. This chain joins TRBV5-1 and TRBJ1-1; D not resolved. Germline V gene sequence: CDR1 SGHRS, CDR2 YFSETQ. The CDR3 runs 13 residues. The DNA for the CDR3 is TGTGCCAGCAGCCCGGACGGATACACTGAAGCTTTCTTT. This sequence encodes CASSPDGYTEAFF.